Below are 8 T cell receptor beta chains sequenced from a single sample in a study of human T cells and chemical hapten exposure. Noted time point: pre-sensitization, week 0. Treatment in this sample: therapeutic diphenylcyclopropenone sensitization with weekly scalp DPC. Each CDR3 protein is one row after TCRdb ran MiXCR on the RACE reads. The sample shows about 68,000 distinct CDR3 sequences, approximately 11% of them seen only once. The sample here was whole blood, taken in connection with sensitization to the hapten diphenylcyclopropenone (DPC). The receptors shown here come from a woman aged 50 to 60 with alopecia areata. Some clones in this sample may be carry-over from other donors' samples.

This clonotype came up many times. This CDR3 is CASSLTAETQYF. The CDR3 bases are TGCGCCAGCAGCTTGACGGCGGAGACCCAGTACTTC. The V call is TRBV5-1, the J call TRBJ2-5; D remains ambiguous. V was clipped by 1 base and J by 5 bases, with 6 bases between them. Per germline, CDR1 SGHRS and CDR2 YFSETQ. The CDR3 length is 12 residues.

This clonotype has only a few counts. CDR3 residues: CASSPQGFSPLHF. The CDR3 region has the DNA TGTGCCAGCTCACCACAAGGGTTTTCACCCCTCCACTTT. The rearrangement uses TRBV18 and TRBJ1-6, with D hard to call. CDR3 size: 13 residues. CDR1 KGHSH and CDR2 LQKENI come from the germline V gene. Trimming cost V 1 base and J 9 bases, with 7 bases left between them.

V and J are TRBV10-1 and TRBJ2-2; 10 bases align to TRBD2. V lost 5 bases and J lost 6; bases outside the gene matches: 3. Germline V gene data show CDR1 as WNHNN and CDR2 as SYGVQD (reference sequence). There are 14 residues in the CDR3. The CDR3 is CASSKGLAAGELFF. The CDR3 bases are TGCGCCAGCAGTAAAGGACTAGCGGCCGGGGAGCTGTTTTTT.

This clonotype was picked up many times. V and J are TRBV29-1 and TRBJ1-1; 7 nucleotides align to TRBD1. Looked up from germline, CDR1 is SQVTM and CDR2 is ANQGSEA. The CDR3 has 11 residues. The trim removed 8 bases at V and 4 bases at J, leaving 4 bases unmatched. Written as DNA, the CDR3 is TGCAGCCCAGGGGGGTCCACTGAAGCTTTCTTT. This codes for CSPGGSTEAFF.

The chain joins TRBV20-1 to TRBJ2-1; 13 bases align to TRBD2. There are 16 residues in the CDR3. V lost 3 bases and J lost 2; bases outside the gene matches: 4. Germline CDR1 and CDR2: DFQATT and SNEGSKA (reference sequence). The CDR3 sequence: CSARSLAGGAYNEQFF. CDR3 coding DNA: TGCAGTGCTAGGTCACTAGCGGGAGGGGCCTACAATGAGCAGTTCTTC.

This clonotype was seen many times. This chain connects TRBV29-1 to TRBJ1-1; D perhaps matches TRBD1 (5 bases). This CDR3 is 12 amino acids long. Looked up from germline, CDR1 is SQVTM and CDR2 is ANQGSEA. Deletions cut 3 bases from V and 5 bases from J, with 10 bases between. The CDR3 region has the DNA TGCAGCGTTGATCCTGGGGGAACTGAAGCTTTCTTT. Its protein product is CSVDPGGTEAFF.

The V and J genes are TRBV5-8 and TRBJ2-3, with 8 bases fitting TRBD2. The CDR3 has 16 amino acids. Unmatched junction bases numbered 8, after V lost 0 bases and J lost 5 bases. Germline lookup yields CDR1 SGHTS and CDR2 YDEGEE. Here the CDR3 DNA reads TGTGCCAGCAGCTTGGACATAGCGGGGTTGGTAGATACGCAGTATTTT. It is translated as CASSLDIAGLVDTQYF.

The chain has TRBV6-2 or TRBV6-3 and TRBJ2-7; 7 positions match TRBD2. After removal of 6 bases from V and 9 bases from J, the junction contained 14 bases not matched to a gene. Germline CDR1 and CDR2: MNHEY and SVGEGT. The CDR3 extends over 14 amino acids. The CDR3 nucleotides are TGTGCCAGCAGCAGAGCGGGGCCACAAAGGGGGCAGTACTTC. This translates into CASSRAGPQRGQYF.